One and the same sample provided the 22 T cell receptor beta chains below, sequenced in a study of T cell responses to AZD1222 COVID-19 vaccine. Some clones are missing from TCRdb's copy, which holds only in-frame ones; the method was immunoSEQ multiplex PCR. The sample consists of some 200,000 clones, roughly 88% of them appearing once. Sequences were derived from peripheral blood, sampled on day 0 of AZD1222 vaccination. The source is an adult in good health.

This clone was observed once. V is TRBV27 and J is TRBJ2-3; D is undetermined. This CDR3 has 16 residues. Germline CDR1 and CDR2: MNHEY and SMNVEV (reference sequence). V dropped 2 bases and J dropped 0 bases, with 12 bases sitting between them. The CDR3 is CASSLLSRISTDTQYF. The CDR3 DNA is TGTGCCAGCAGTTTACTCTCCAGGATCAGCACAGATACGCAGTATTTT.

The CDR3 sequence: CASSPGGGFDTQYF. CDR3 sequence (DNA): TGTGCCAGCAGCCCAGGGGGGGGCTTTGATACGCAGTATTTT. The rearrangement links TRBV7-9 to TRBJ2-3, with D possibly being TRBD1 or TRBD2 (7 bases each). Germline V lookup: CDR1 SEHNR, CDR2 FQNEAQ (reference sequence). V lost 5 bases to trimming and J lost 6 bases, with 15 bases between them. The length of the CDR3 is 14 residues.

The chain combines TRBV27 with TRBJ2-1; 8 nucleotides match TRBD1. The CDR3 totals 14 residues. The germline CDR1 and CDR2 sequences are MNHEY and SMNVEV (reference sequence). V was pared by 2 bases and J by 8 bases, with 5 bases of the junction left unmatched. CDR3 in amino acids: CASSLDQGAYEQFF. DNA of the CDR3: TGTGCCAGCAGTTTAGATCAGGGGGCCTATGAGCAGTTCTTC.

This rearrangement joins TRBV28 to TRBJ2-7; D remains ambiguous. The ends were cut back, 3 bases at V and 2 bases at J, with 11 bases in the middle. This CDR3 comprises 14 residues. The germline V gene encodes CDR1 MDHEN and CDR2 SYDVKM. The CDR3 DNA is TGTGCCAGCAGTTTCGCGTTGTTTACCTACGAGCAGTACTTC. Its protein product is CASSFALFTYEQYF.

The chain carries TRBV28 and TRBJ1-6, with TRBD1 as a possible D gene (5 bases). Deletions cut 6 bases from V and 4 bases from J, with 13 bases between. From germline, CDR1 is MDHEN and CDR2 SYDVKM. The CDR3 sequence is 15 residues long. The CDR3 DNA sequence: TGTGCCAGCAGGGGAATGGGGCAGTATAATTCACCCCTCCACTTT. The encoded protein is CASRGMGQYNSPLHF.

The chain carries TRBV7-8 and TRBJ2-3; D gene ambiguous. The CDR3 contains 15 residues. Germline values: CDR1 SGHVS, CDR2 FQNEAQ. Trimming removed 5 bases at V and 4 bases at J, with 16 bases between. The CDR3 coding sequence is TGTGCCAGCAGCGAGAATCCACCCCGCGCAGATACGCAGTATTTT. It encodes CASSENPPRADTQYF.

The chain combines TRBV9 with TRBJ2-5, with 11 positions matching TRBD1. V lost 3 bases to trimming and J lost 4 bases; unmatched junction nucleotides: 2. The CDR3 has 14 residues. The V gene's germline CDR1 is SGDLS and CDR2 YYNGEE. The CDR3 bases are TGTGCCAGCAGCGCGGACAGGGGGCGAGAGACCCAGTACTTC. Amino acids: CASSADRGRETQYF.

The genes are TRBV12-3 or TRBV12-4 and TRBJ2-7; D unresolved. The CDR3 sequence is 13 residues long. The V and J ends lost 7 bases and 0 bases respectively, with 10 bases between them. The CDR3 reads CASTPGNSYEQYF. The CDR3 nucleotides read TGTGCCAGCACCCCGGGCAACTCCTACGAGCAGTACTTC.

The chain recombines TRBV19 with TRBJ1-5, with D perhaps matching TRBD1 (5 bases). Germline CDR1 is LNHDA and CDR2 is SQIVND (reference sequence). CDR3 length: 12 amino acids. Trimming stripped 10 bases from V and 7 bases from J, with 14 bases between. The CDR3 loop is CATEGWGQPQHF. In nucleotides, the CDR3 is TGTGCCACCGAGGGGTGGGGCCAGCCCCAGCATTTT.

This clone was observed once. The chain links TRBV10-2 to TRBJ2-5; 10 nucleotides line up with TRBD1. Germline CDR1 reads WSHSY; CDR2 reads SAAADI. After removal of 6 bases from V and 3 bases from J, the junction contained 7 bases not matched to a gene. The length of the CDR3 is 15 residues. The CDR3 reads CASSLTGTGEETQYF. In DNA, the CDR3 is TGCGCCAGCAGCCTAACCGGGACAGGGGAAGAGACCCAGTACTTC.

This chain links TRBV7-2 with TRBJ1-1; the D is unclear. From germline, CDR1 is SGHTA and CDR2 FQGNSA. CDR3 length equals 17 residues. V gave up 1 base and J gave up 3 bases, with 18 bases separating them. The CDR3 region is CASSLDRGVVLYTEAFF. The CDR3 region has the DNA TGTGCCAGCAGCTTAGACCGTGGGGTGGTTTTGTACACTGAAGCTTTCTTT.

The chain employs TRBV7-9 and TRBJ1-2; 8 bases map to TRBD1. This CDR3 comprises 16 residues. After removal of 1 base from V and 5 bases from J, the junction contained 9 bases not matched to a gene. CDR1 is SEHNR, CDR2 FQNEAQ, per germline (reference sequence). CDR3 loop: CASSLGVGTGKYGYTF. Here the CDR3 DNA reads TGTGCCAGCAGCTTAGGTGTCGGGACAGGAAAATATGGCTACACCTTC. Looking up the rest from reference TRBV7-9 and TRBJ1-2 gives the full variable domain: DTGVSQNPRHKITKRGQNVTFRCDPISEHNRLYWYRQTLGQGPEFLTYFQNEAQLEKSRLLSDRFSAERPKGSFSTLEIQRTEQGDSAMYLCASSLGVGTGKYGYTFGSGTRLTVV.

The chain uses TRBV28 and TRBJ2-1; 7 positions match TRBD2. V shed 5 bases, J shed 8 bases, and the junction held 9 bases outside the gene matches. The CDR3 has 14 amino acids. The V gene's germline CDR1 is MDHEN and CDR2 SYDVKM. The CDR3 sequence: CASSSAGEVHEQFF. The CDR3 nucleotides are TGTGCCAGCAGTAGCGCGGGAGAGGTCCATGAGCAGTTCTTC. The full variable domain, its missing parts supplied by reference TRBV28 and TRBJ2-1, is DVKVTQSSRYLVKRTGEKVFLECVQDMDHENMFWYRQDPGLGLRLIYFSYDVKMKEKGDIPEGYSVSREKKERFSLILESASTNQTSMYLCASSSAGEVHEQFFGPGTRLTVL.

The J gene is TRBJ2-5, the V gene TRBV5-4; 10 bases align to TRBD2. Germline V CDR1 and CDR2: SGHNT, YYREEE (reference sequence). The CDR3 sequence is 16 residues long. Trimming cost V 2 bases and J 4 bases; bases outside gene matches: 8. The CDR3 loop is CASSFERGGNGETQYF. For the CDR3, the DNA is TGTGCCAGCAGCTTCGAGCGGGGGGGGAACGGAGAGACCCAGTACTTC.

The rearrangement joins TRBV3-1 (or the pseudogene TRBV3-2) to TRBJ1-1, with 7 bases identical to TRBD1. Germline V gene data show CDR1 as LGHDT and CDR2 as YNNKEL (reference sequence). The CDR3 totals 12 residues. The junction had 7 bases not matched to a gene; V was cut back by 6 bases and J by 9 bases. The CDR3 loop reads CASRPPTGKAFF. CDR3 nucleotide sequence: TGTGCCAGCAGGCCTCCGACAGGGAAAGCTTTCTTT.

DNA for the CDR3: TGCGCCAGCAGCCAAGATCTGGAGGGAAGGCTGTTTTTT. This translates into CASSQDLEGRLFF. This chain uses TRBV4-1 with TRBJ1-4; no reliable D call. This CDR3 has 13 amino acids. CDR1 MGHRA and CDR2 YSYEKL come from the germline V gene. V lost 0 bases to trimming and J lost 14 bases, with 13 bases between them.

The rearrangement uses TRBV6-6 and TRBJ2-4, with D possibly matching TRBD1 (7 bases). Deletions cut 5 bases from V and 0 bases from J, with 14 bases between. The CDR3 has 16 amino acids. Per germline, CDR1 MNHNY and CDR2 SVGAGI (reference sequence). CDR3 sequence (DNA): TGTGCCAGCAGTCAGGGGGGCATTCTAGCCAAAAACATTCAGTACTTC. Translating it yields CASSQGGILAKNIQYF.

This chain uses TRBV4-1 with TRBJ2-7; 9 nucleotides align to TRBD2. Germline V gene lookup returns CDR1 MGHRA and CDR2 YSYEKL. After removal of 0 bases from V and 6 bases from J, the junction contained 9 bases not matched to a gene. This CDR3 is 16 amino acids long. The CDR3 bases are TGCGCCAGCAGCCAAGATTTGGGCGGGGGGGCCGTCGAGCAGTACTTC. This gives the protein CASSQDLGGGAVEQYF.

This chain connects TRBV6-4 to TRBJ2-1; possibly TRBD2 for D (5 bases). V shed 2 bases and J shed 0 bases, with 11 bases lying between them. The CDR3 sequence is 16 residues long. Germline V gives CDR1 MRHNA, CDR2 SNTAGT. The CDR3 nucleotides are TGTGCCAGCAGTGACGCAACTAGTAGCTCCTACAATGAGCAGTTCTTC. It is translated as CASSDATSSSYNEQFF.

The J gene is TRBJ1-2, the V gene TRBV28; TRBD1 is a possible D gene (6 bases). The V and J ends lost 5 bases and 4 bases respectively, with 17 bases between them. Germline V gene sequence: CDR1 MDHEN, CDR2 SYDVKM. CDR3 length: 15 amino acids. CDR3 coding DNA: TGTGCCAGCAGTCTGGGGGGGGGCGTGGGCTATGGCTACACCTTC. Amino acid sequence: CASSLGGGVGYGYTF.

The chain joins TRBV14 to TRBJ2-5; the match to TRBD1 covers 8 bases. CDR1 is SGHDN and CDR2 is FVKESK in the germline V gene. The CDR3 is 15 residues long. Trimming took 5 bases from V and 5 from J; bases not matched to a gene: 10. The CDR3 sequence: CASSSIQGAWETQYF. The CDR3 DNA sequence: TGTGCCAGCAGCTCAATTCAGGGGGCATGGGAGACCCAGTACTTC. The variable domain in full, completed from reference TRBV14 and TRBJ2-5, reads EAGVTQFPSHSVIEKGQTVTLRCDPISGHDNLYWYRRVMGKEIKFLLHFVKESKQDESGMPNNRFLAERTGGTYSTLKVQPAELEDSGVYFCASSSIQGAWETQYFGPGTRLLVL.

V gene TRBV6-5 combines with J gene TRBJ2-7; 7 bases line up with TRBD1. The CDR3 length is 12 residues. The germline V gene encodes CDR1 MNHEY and CDR2 SVGAGI. J lost 7 bases, V lost 10 bases, and 10 bases had no gene match. The CDR3: CATSTGVDEQYF. The CDR3 DNA reads TGTGCCACCTCTACAGGGGTGGATGAGCAGTACTTC.